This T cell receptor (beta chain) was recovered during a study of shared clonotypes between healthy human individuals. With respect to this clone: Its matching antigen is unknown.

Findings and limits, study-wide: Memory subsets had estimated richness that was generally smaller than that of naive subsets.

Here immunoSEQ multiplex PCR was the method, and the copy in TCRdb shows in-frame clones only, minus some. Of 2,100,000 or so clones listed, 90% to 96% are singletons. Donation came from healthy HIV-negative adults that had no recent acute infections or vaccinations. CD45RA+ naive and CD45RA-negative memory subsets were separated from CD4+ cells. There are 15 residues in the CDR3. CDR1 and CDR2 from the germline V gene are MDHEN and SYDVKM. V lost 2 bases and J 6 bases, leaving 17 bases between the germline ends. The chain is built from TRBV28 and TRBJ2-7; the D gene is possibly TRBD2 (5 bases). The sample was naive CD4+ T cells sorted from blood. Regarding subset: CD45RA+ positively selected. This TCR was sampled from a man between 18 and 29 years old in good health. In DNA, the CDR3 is TGTGCCAGCAGTTTAAGACGGACCAGCGGAGCCGAGCAGTACTTC. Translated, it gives CASSLRRTSGAEQYF.